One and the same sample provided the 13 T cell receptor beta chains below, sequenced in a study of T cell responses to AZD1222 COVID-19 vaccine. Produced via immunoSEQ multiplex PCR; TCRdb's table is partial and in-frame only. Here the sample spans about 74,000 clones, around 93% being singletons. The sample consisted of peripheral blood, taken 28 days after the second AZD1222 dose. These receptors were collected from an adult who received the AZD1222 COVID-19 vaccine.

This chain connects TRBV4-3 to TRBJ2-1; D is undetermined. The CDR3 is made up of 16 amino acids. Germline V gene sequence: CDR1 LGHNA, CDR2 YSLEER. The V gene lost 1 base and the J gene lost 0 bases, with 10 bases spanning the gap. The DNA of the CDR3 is TGCGCCAGCAGCCAAGGGGTCCAGGCCTCCTACAATGAGCAGTTCTTC. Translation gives CASSQGVQASYNEQFF.

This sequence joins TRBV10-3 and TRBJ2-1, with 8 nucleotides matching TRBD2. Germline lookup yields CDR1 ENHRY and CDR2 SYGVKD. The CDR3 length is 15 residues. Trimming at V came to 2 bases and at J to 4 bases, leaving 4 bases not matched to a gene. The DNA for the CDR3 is TGTGCCATCAGTGAGCGGGAGGGGCAATACAATGAGCAGTTCTTC. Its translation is CAISEREGQYNEQFF.

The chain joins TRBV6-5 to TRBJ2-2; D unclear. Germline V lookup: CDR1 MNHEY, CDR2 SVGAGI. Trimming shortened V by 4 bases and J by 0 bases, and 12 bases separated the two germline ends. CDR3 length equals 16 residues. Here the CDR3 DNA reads TGTGCCAGCAGTTTTAGAAGATTCTCGAACACCGGGGAGCTGTTTTTT. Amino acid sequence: CASSFRRFSNTGELFF.

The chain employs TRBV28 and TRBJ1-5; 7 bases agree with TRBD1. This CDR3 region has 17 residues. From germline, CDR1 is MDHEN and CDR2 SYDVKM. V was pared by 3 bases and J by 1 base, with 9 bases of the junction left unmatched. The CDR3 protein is CASSFTDRRGSNQPQHF. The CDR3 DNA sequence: TGTGCCAGCAGTTTCACGGACAGGCGCGGGAGCAATCAGCCCCAGCATTTT.

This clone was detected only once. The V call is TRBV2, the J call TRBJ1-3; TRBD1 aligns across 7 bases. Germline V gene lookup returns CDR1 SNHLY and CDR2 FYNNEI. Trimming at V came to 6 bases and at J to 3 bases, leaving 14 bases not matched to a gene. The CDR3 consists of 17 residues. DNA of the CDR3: TGTGCCAGCAGGAGGACAGGATTTGGGTCCCTTGGAAACACCATATATTTT. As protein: CASRRTGFGSLGNTIYF.

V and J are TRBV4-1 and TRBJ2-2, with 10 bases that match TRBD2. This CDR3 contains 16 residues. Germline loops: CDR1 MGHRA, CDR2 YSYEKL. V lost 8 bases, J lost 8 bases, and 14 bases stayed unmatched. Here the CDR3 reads CASSSGTSAQWGELFF. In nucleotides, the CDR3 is TGCGCCAGCTCCTCAGGGACTAGCGCACAATGGGGGGAGCTGTTTTTT.

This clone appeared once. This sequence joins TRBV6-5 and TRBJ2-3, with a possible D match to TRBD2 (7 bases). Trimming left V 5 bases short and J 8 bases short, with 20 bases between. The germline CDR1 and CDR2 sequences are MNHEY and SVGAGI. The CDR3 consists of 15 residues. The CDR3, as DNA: TGTGCCAGCAGTCCCCGGGGGGCCCCCCCAGGTACGCAGTATTTT. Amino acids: CASSPRGAPPGTQYF.

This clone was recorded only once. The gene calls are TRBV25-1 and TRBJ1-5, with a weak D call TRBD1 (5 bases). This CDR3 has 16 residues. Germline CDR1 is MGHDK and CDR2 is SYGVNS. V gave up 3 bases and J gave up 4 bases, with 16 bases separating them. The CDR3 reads CASSDRGGDGNQPQHF. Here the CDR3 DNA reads TGTGCCAGCAGTGATCGTGGGGGGGATGGAAATCAGCCCCAGCATTTT.

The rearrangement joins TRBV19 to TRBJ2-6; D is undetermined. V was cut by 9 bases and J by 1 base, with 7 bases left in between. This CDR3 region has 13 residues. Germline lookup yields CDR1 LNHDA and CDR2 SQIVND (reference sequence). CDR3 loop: CASYESGANVLTF. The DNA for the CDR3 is TGTGCCAGCTATGAATCTGGGGCCAACGTCCTGACTTTC.

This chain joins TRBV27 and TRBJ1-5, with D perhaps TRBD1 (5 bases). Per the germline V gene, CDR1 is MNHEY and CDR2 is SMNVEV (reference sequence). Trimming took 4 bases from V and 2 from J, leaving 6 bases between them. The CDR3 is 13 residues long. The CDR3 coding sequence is TGTGCCAGCAGTTGGGACGGCAATCAGCCCCAGCATTTT. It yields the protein CASSWDGNQPQHF.

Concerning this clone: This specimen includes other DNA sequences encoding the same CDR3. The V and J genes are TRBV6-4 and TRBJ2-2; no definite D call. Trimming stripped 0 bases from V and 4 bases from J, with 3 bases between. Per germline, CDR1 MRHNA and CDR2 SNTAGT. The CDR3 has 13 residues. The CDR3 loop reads CASSDSSTGELFF. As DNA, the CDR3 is TGTGCCAGCAGTGACTCTAGCACCGGGGAGCTGTTTTTT.

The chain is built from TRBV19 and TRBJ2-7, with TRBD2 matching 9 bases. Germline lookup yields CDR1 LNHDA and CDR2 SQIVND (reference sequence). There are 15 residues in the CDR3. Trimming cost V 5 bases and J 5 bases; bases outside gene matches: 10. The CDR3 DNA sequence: TGTGCCAGTAGTCCCGTTTTTAGCGGGAGTGACGAGCAGTACTTC. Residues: CASSPVFSGSDEQYF.

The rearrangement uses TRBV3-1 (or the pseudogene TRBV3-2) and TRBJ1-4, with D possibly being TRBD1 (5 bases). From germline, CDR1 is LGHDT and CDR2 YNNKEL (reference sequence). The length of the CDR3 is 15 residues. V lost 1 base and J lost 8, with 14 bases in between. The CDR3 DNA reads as TGTGCCAGCAGCCAAGCGCAGGGATTACAAGAAAAACTGTTTTTT. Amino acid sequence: CASSQAQGLQEKLFF.